The 2 T cell receptor beta chains in this list originate from one sample, sequenced in a study of beta chain features in type 1 diabetes. The antigens for these receptors are not known. Reverse transcription of all isolated RNA meant that expressed TCRB transcripts were sequenced. Produced via immunoSEQ multiplex PCR; TCRdb's table is partial and in-frame only. The sample contains 400,000 or so clones, 10% to 15% of which appear only once. General observations from the study: A moderate, significant TCRB CDR3 shortening appeared in type 1 diabetes across four CD4+ subsets.

The sequencing input was naive CD4+ T cells from blood. Receptors originate from a woman under 30 with type 1 diabetes.

V is TRBV25-1 and J is TRBJ2-1; D gene unclear. Trimming removed 3 bases from V and 8 bases from J, with 17 bases in between. The CDR3 is 15 amino acids. The germline gives CDR1 MGHDK, CDR2 SYGVNS. CDR3 coding DNA: TGTGCCAGCAGTGAGTCGGTAGCTCCGTCGGATGAGCAGTTCTTC. Protein: CASSESVAPSDEQFF. Full variable domain (remainder filled in from reference TRBV25-1 and TRBJ2-1): EADIYQTPRYLVIGTGKKITLECSQTMGHDKMYWYQQDPGMELHLIHYSYGVNSTEKGDLSSESTVSRIRTEHFPLTLESARPSHTSQYLCASSESVAPSDEQFFGPGTRLTVL.

This clone was counted between two and nine times. The chain links TRBV28 to TRBJ2-3; the match to TRBD2 covers 14 bases. This CDR3 has 16 residues. Germline V gene sequence: CDR1 MDHEN, CDR2 SYDVKM. The V and J ends lost 8 bases and 1 base, in that order; junction bases with no gene match: 5. The CDR3 loop is CASSTSGRGRTDTQYF. CDR3 nucleotide sequence: TGTGCCAGCTCGACTAGCGGGAGGGGGCGCACAGATACGCAGTATTTT.